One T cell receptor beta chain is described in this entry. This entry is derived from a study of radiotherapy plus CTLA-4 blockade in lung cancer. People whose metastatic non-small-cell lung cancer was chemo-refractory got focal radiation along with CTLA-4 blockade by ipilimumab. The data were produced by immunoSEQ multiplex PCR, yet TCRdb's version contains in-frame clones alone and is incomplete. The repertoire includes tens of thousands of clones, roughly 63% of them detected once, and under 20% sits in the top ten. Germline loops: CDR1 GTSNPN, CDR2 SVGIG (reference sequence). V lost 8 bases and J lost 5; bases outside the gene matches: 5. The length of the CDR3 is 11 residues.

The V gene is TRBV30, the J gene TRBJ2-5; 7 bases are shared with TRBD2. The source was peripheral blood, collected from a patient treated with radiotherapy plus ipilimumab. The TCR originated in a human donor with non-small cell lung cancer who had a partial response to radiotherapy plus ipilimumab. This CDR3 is CAGGVVETQYF. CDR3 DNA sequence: TGTGCCGGGGGGGTCGTGGAGACCCAGTACTTC. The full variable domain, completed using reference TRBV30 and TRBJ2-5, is SQTIHQWPATLVQPVGSPLSLECTVEGTSNPNLYWYRQAAGRGLQLLFYSVGIGQISSEVPQNLSASRPQDRQFILSSKKLLLSDSGFYLCAGGVVETQYFGPGTRLLVL.